This T cell receptor beta chain was found in a study of blood T cell repertoires in COVID-19. The wider study: The analysed material was cDNA or gDNA that came from T cells, B-cell-depleted T cells, or PBMCs.

V dropped 4 bases and J dropped 8; count of bases not matched to a gene: 6. CDR1 is SGDLS, CDR2 YYNGEE, per germline. This CDR3 spans 14 amino acids. Recruits, aged about 18 to 100 years, lived in 24 US areas. Participant-reported clinical history was the basis for cohort assignment. Source study methods: Amplifying reference gene primers gave estimates of nucleated cell counts. Sequencing used immunoSEQ multiplex PCR; TCRdb keeps in-frame clones, though not all of them. V, J and clone size were drawn from that table, and D and trimming were deduced from the DNA. Of about 240,000 clones in the sample, 70% to 90% were seen once.

The chain joins TRBV9 to TRBJ2-1; 10 nucleotides align to TRBD2. Sequenced: PBMCs or T cells enriched from blood (not recorded which). The TCR sequence derives from a woman in her thirties or forties with acute COVID-19. CDR3 sequence: CASSLSGRRYEQFF. The CDR3 DNA reads TGTGCCAGCAGCCTTAGCGGGAGGCGGTATGAGCAGTTCTTC.